This T cell receptor beta chain is drawn from a study of shared clonotypes between healthy human individuals. Background on the study: Each donor's CD8 memory used one plate, CD8 naive two, each CD4 subset three.

The CDR3 spans 15 residues. Per the germline V gene, CDR1 is LNHNV and CDR2 is YYDKDF (reference sequence). V gave up 5 bases and J gave up 2 bases, with 16 bases separating them. In the original workflow: ImmunoSEQ supplied junction-only sequences lacking quality scores, so filtering was different. TCRdb's table, derived via immunoSEQ multiplex PCR, lists solely in-frame clones and lacks some. That table furnishes V, J and clone size, whereas the DNA furnished D and trimming. In the table there are roughly 1,600,000 clones, around 98.5% of which are singletons. What was sequenced was naive CD4+ T cells sorted from blood. Indicated subset: CD45RA+ positively selected. The chain couples TRBV15 to TRBJ2-7; D uncertain. The clonotype comes from a man aged 25 to 40 in good health. CDR3 protein: CATSLGPFLTYEQYF. As DNA, the CDR3 is TGTGCCACCAGCTTAGGCCCTTTCCTAACCTACGAGCAGTACTTC. The entire variable domain, with the rest obtained from reference TRBV15 and TRBJ2-7, is as follows: DAMVIQNPRYQVTQFGKPVTLSCSQTLNHNVMYWYQQKSSQAPKLLFHYYDKDFNNEADTPDNFQSRRPNTSFCFLDIRSPGLGDTAMYLCATSLGPFLTYEQYFGPGTRLTVT.